The clone carrying this TCR beta chain is a singleton in its sample. Its antigen is currently unknown. J lost 0 bases, V lost 4 bases, and 5 bases had no gene match. The CDR3 totals 16 residues. In germline, CDR1 is SGHRS, CDR2 YFSETQ. The data belong to a study of OX40 agonist ivuxolimab in advanced cancers. About the research overall: Every 2 weeks, patients received ivuxolimab intravenously, dosed at 0.01 to 10 mg/kg.

Sequencing was performed with immunoSEQ multiplex PCR; in TCRdb, only in-frame clones are kept and a portion is missing. The table records about 12,000 clones, approximately 90% of them present only once. Points from the study as a whole: Fewer expanded clones were found on average in CD4+ than in CD8+ T cells. Normalized expansion of T-cell clones was also low for some nonresponders.

The rearrangement joins TRBV5-1 to TRBJ2-1; 9 bases align to TRBD2. Sequenced material: CD4+ or CD8+ T cells sorted from blood, taken in a trial of the OX40 agonist ivuxolimab. This sequence originates from an adult with an advanced solid tumor such as melanoma, head and neck, liver or kidney cancer. The CDR3 DNA follows: TGCGCCAGCAGCCTTGGACTAGCGAGCTCCTACAATGAGCAGTTCTTC. Translation: CASSLGLASSYNEQFF.